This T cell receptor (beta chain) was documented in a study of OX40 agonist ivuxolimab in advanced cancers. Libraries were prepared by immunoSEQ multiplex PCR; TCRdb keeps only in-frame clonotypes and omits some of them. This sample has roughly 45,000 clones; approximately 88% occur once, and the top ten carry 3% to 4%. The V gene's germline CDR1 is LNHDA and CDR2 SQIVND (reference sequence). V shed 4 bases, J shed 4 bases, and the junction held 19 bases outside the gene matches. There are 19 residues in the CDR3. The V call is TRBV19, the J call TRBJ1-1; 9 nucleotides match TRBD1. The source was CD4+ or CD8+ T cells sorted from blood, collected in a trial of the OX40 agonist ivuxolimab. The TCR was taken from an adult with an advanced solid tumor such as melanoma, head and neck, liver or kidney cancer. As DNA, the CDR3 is TGTGCCAGTAGTACTCAACATCCGGGAAGGGGACAGGGCGCCACTGAAGCTTTCTTT. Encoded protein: CASSTQHPGRGQGATEAFF.